Included here is one T cell receptor (beta chain) sequence, with context. The antigen remains undetermined. TCRbeta libraries averaged around 40,000 productive templates per sample. The method was immunoSEQ multiplex PCR; TCRdb's version includes in-frame clones alone and lacks a portion of them. The sample carries about 39,000 clones, 80% to 85% recorded once. This sample is part of a study of STAT3 mutations in large granular lymphocyte leukemia. At the level of the study: Canonical activating STAT3 mutations were detected in roughly half of the longitudinally sequenced T-LGLL patients. Study-wide results and limits: At least one immunodominant TCR beta clonotype appeared in every T-cell large granular lymphocyte leukemia patient. Some patients had persisting codominant clonotypes that could mask small clones. All newly emerging clones after therapy were STAT3 wild type.

In germline, CDR1 is SGHTS, CDR2 YDEGEE. This CDR3 has 15 amino acids. V lost 4 bases, J lost 2 bases, and 13 bases lay in between. This rearrangement joins TRBV5-8 to TRBJ1-3, with D hard to call. This clonotype was sampled from a human donor with T large granular lymphocyte leukemia. Some clones in this sample may be carry-over from other donors' samples. Sequencing used PBMCs. The DNA for the CDR3 is TGTGCCAGCAGCATCGGGGAGGTGGCTGGAAACACCATATATTTT. This encodes CASSIGEVAGNTIYF.